This T cell receptor beta chain was profiled in a study of identical twins listed by TCRdb under 2016. Describing the broader study: TCR alpha and beta repertoires from monozygotic twins, unrelated adults of various ages and cord blood were deep-sequenced to test whether fetal clonotypes persist. To rule out contamination, the twin experiments were replicated at different times with different library preparation protocols. Summary of the overall study and its limitations: Fewer insertions were carried by abundant cord blood beta clonotypes, a similar but weaker trend appeared in young adult naive repertoires, and no such trend appeared in memory repertoires. In beta out-of-frame sequences, excess twin sharing was weaker, because having fewer shared sequences lowered the signal-to-noise ratio. Conclusions relied on cross-sectional statistical analysis, since the same donors could not be followed over many years. In monozygotic twins, recombination models systematically underestimated out-of-frame TCR alpha sharing, but the models matched the sharing seen between unrelated individuals. Invariant T cells such as MAIT and iNKT could partly confound zero-insertion analyses, though diverse VJ usage argued against this for most clonotypes. Out-of-frame TCR alpha sequences shared between twins showed an excess of low generation-probability sequences compared with coincidental sharing between unrelated individuals.

Library generation was performed with 5' RACE. Sequencing relied on an Illumina HiSeq 2000. Template switching added a universal primer binding site, and the final cDNA carried a unique molecular identifier that allowed TCR cDNA molecules to be counted accurately. Specific primers in the conserved constant-segment region were used to synthesize first-strand cDNA for TCR alpha and beta chains. Each cDNA library was double barcoded, with a SMART-Mk sample barcode plus Illumina barcodes, to control for contamination. TruSeq adapter sequences along with Illumina sample barcodes were introduced in two successive PCR steps. TCR alpha and beta cDNA libraries were sequenced on the Illumina HiSeq platform with custom primers. As for the original processing: MiGEC was used to process raw reads and extract unique molecular identifiers, and MiXCR was used to find CDR3 positions. For each individual, recombination models were inferred using an EM algorithm with the repgenHMM and IGoR tools. Shared clonotype analysis was performed with the tcR package in R, normalizing sharing by the product of cloneset sizes. To study raw recombination without the effects of thymic and clonal selection, out-of-frame nonproductive sequences were analyzed. TCRdb redid the processing of the public reads, applying fastp at Q25 and MiXCR, and retained in-frame beta chains. Rows with a matching CDR3 protein are joined into one entry that keeps the most common DNA and genes. In this record, the V and J calls reflect TCRdb's handling and not the investigators' own analysis. In this sample the table shows roughly 630,000 distinct CDR3 sequences, roughly 7.2% of which occur a single time. Of the sample, roughly 1.5% falls within the top ten clones.

Every donor in the study was a healthy Caucasian. Three pairs of female monozygotic twins, all aged about 18 to 29 years, made up the twin cohort. Peripheral blood mononuclear cells were the source from which RNA for the TCR libraries was isolated. Its CDR3 holds 14 amino acids, cysteine through phenylalanine. The only DNA kept is the CDR3, 42 bases in frame from the first base. From a lookup of the germline V gene (reference sequence), CDR1 and CDR2 are LNHNV and YYDKDF. V is clipped by 1 base and J by 2 bases, and the sequence between their germline boundaries is 5 bases long. This clonotype appeared a few times. There is no known antigen for this receptor. No qualities accompany the bases; no much larger clone lies one base away. The same sample was also used in a study of yellow fever vaccine responses in identical twins. As the second publication notes: According to the authors, in identical twins the way T cells responded to vaccination appeared partly convergent and partly personalized. In identical twins, the study followed T cell clones that responded to the vaccine with precision.

The origin of this receptor is a woman younger than 35 in good health. The rearrangement joined TRBV15 to TRBJ2-2; no D segment can be confidently identified. Sequencing input: PBMCs. The CDR3 is CATSRVSNTGELFF. The DNA sequence follows: TGTGCCACCAGCAGAGTGAGCAACACCGGGGAGCTGTTTTTT.